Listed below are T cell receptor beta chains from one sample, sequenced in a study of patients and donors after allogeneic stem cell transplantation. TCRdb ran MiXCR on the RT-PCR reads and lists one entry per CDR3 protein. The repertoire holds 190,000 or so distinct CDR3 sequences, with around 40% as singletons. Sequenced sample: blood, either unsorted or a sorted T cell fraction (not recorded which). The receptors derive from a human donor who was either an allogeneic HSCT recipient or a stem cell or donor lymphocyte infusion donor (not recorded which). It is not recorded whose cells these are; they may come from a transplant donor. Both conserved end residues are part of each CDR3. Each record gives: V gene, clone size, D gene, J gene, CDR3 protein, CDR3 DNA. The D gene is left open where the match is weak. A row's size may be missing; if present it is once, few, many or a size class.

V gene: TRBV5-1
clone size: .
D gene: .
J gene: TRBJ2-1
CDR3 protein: CASSLVPSHQFF
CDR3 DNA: TGCGCCAGCAGCTTGGTCCCTAGTCACCAGTTCTTC

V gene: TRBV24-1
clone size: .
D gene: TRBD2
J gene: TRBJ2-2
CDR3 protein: CATSDIPTSGPSNTGELFF
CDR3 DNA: TGTGCCACCAGTGATATCCCGACTAGCGGGCCTTCGAACACCGGGGAGCTGTTTTTT

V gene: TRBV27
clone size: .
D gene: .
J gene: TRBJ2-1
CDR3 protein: CASSLGVTGNEQFF
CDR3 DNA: TGTGCCAGCAGTTTAGGAGTAACGGGTAATGAGCAGTTCTTC

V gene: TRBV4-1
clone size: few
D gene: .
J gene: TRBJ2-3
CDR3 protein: CASSQVPSTDTQYF
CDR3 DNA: TGCGCCAGCAGCCAAGTGCCTAGCACAGATACGCAGTATTTT

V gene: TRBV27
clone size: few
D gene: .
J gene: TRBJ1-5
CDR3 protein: CASSPTGTTSNQPQHF
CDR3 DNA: TGTGCCAGCAGTCCCACGGGGACGACGAGCAATCAGCCCCAGCATTTT

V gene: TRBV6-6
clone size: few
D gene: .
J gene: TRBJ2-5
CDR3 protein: CASSKSWRNLDNQETQYF
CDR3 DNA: TGTGCCAGCAGTAAAAGCTGGCGGAACTTGGACAACCAAGAGACCCAGTACTTC

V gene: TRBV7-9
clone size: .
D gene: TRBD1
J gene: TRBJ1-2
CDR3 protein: CASSVPGQGALDGYTF
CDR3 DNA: TGTGCCAGCAGCGTCCCGGGACAGGGGGCCCTAGATGGCTACACCTTC

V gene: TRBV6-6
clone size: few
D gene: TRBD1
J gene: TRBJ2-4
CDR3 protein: CASSSIIPGQGDIQYF
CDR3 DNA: TGTGCCAGCAGTTCTATTATCCCGGGACAGGGAGACATTCAGTACTTC

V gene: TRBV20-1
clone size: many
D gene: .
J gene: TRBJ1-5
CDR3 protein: CSARESRGLGFFQPQHF
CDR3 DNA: TGCAGTGCTAGAGAATCTCGGGGGTTGGGCTTTTTTCAGCCCCAGCATTTT

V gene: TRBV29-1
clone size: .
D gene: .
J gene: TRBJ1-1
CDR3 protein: CSVSPSRGSTEAFF
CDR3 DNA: TGCAGCGTATCGCCCAGCAGGGGTAGCACTGAAGCTTTCTTT

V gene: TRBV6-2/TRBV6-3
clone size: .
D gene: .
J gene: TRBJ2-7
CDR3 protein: CASSYGGYPYEQYF
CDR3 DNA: TGTGCCAGCAGTTATGGCGGATACCCCTACGAGCAGTACTTC

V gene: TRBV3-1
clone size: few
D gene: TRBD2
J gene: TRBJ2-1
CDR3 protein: CASSQSPRSSGGRREQFF
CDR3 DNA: TGTGCCAGCAGCCAGAGTCCCCGGAGTAGCGGGGGAAGACGGGAGCAGTTCTTC

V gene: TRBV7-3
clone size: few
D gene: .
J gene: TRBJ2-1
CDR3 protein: CASSSRHGYNEQFF
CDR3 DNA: TGTGCCAGCAGCTCCAGACACGGCTACAATGAGCAGTTCTTC

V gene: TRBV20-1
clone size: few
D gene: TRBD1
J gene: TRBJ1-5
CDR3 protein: CSAPDRGNQPQHF
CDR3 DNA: TGCAGTGCCCCAGACAGGGGCAATCAGCCCCAGCATTTT

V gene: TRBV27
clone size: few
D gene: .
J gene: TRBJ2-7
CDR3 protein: CASSLLAPYEQYF
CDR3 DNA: TGTGCCAGCAGTTTATTGGCCCCATACGAGCAGTACTTC

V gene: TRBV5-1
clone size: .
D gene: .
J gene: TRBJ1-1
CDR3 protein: CASSLTPGSMNTEAFF
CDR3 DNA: TGCGCCAGCAGCTTGACCCCCGGGTCCATGAACACTGAAGCTTTCTTT

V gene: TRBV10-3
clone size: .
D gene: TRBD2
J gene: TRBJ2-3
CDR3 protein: CAIRSTSGEIYTQYF
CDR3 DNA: TGTGCCATCAGGTCGACTAGCGGGGAGATCTATACGCAGTATTTT

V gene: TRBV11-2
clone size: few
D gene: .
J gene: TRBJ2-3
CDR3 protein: CASSLGGRSTDTQYF
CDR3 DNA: TGTGCCAGCAGTTTGGGGGGGCGTAGCACAGATACGCAGTATTTT

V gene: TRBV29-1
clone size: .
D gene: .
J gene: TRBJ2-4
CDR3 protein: CSVAVGNKNIQYF
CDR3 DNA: TGCAGCGTTGCGGTAGGGAACAAAAACATTCAGTACTTC

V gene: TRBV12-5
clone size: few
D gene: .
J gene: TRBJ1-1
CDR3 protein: CASGLSPTPEAFF
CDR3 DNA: TGTGCTAGTGGTTTGTCCCCTACACCCGAAGCTTTCTTT

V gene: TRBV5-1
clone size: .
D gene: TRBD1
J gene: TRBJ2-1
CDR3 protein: CASSWGQSEQFF
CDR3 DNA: TGCGCCAGCAGCTGGGGACAGTCTGAGCAGTTCTTC

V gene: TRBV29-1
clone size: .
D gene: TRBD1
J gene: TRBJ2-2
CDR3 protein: CSASRTGTAGELFF
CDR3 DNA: TGCAGCGCGTCGAGGACAGGGACCGCCGGGGAGCTGTTTTTT

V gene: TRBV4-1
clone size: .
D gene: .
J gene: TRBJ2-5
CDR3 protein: CASSRLTREETQYF
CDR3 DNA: TGCGCCAGCAGCCGGTTAACGAGAGAAGAGACCCAGTACTTC

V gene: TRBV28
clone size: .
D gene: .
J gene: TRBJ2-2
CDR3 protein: CATSRGVTTGELFF
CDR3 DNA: TGTGCCACCAGTCGCGGGGTGACAACCGGGGAGCTGTTTTTT

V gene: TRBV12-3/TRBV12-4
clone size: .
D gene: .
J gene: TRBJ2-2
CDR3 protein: CASSFFTGELFF
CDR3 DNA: TGTGCCAGCAGTTTCTTCACCGGGGAGCTGTTTTTT

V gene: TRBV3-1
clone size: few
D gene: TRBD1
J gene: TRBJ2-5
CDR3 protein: CASSQGDRVRETQYF
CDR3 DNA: TGTGCCAGCAGCCAGGGGGACAGGGTACGAGAGACCCAGTACTTC

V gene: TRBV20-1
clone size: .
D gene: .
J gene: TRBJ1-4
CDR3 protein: CSASATGKFALFF
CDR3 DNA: TGCAGTGCTAGTGCCACAGGGAAGTTCGCACTGTTTTTT

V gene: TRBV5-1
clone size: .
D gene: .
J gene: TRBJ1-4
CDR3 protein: CASSLGLVATNEKLFF
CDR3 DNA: TGCGCCAGCAGCTTGGGGCTAGTTGCAACTAATGAAAAACTGTTTTTT

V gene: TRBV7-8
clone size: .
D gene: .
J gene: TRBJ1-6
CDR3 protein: CASSPRTDSPLHF
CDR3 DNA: TGTGCCAGCAGCCCCCGGACGGATTCACCCCTCCACTTT

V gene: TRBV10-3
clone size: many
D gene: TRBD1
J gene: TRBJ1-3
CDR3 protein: CAAGQGGNTIYF
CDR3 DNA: TGTGCCGCGGGACAGGGTGGAAACACCATATATTTT

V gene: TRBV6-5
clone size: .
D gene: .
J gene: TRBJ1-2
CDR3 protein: CASSSPREGENGYTF
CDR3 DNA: TGTGCCAGCAGTTCTCCCAGGGAAGGTGAAAATGGCTACACCTTC

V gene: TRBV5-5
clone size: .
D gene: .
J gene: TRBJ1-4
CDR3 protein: CASSLAAGGREKLFF
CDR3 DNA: TGTGCCAGCAGCTTGGCCGCTGGGGGCCGGGAAAAACTGTTTTTT

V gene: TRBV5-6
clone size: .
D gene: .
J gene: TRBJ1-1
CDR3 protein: CASSLAPTAEAFF
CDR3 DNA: TGTGCCAGCAGCTTGGCCCCGACAGCTGAAGCTTTCTTT

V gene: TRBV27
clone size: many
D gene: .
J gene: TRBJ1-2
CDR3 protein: CASSLYTDKWEGYTF
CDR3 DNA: TGTGCCAGCAGTTTATACACGGACAAGTGGGAGGGCTACACCTTC

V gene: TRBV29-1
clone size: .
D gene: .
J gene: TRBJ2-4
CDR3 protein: CSVEGIAKNIQYF
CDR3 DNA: TGCAGCGTTGAGGGGATAGCCAAAAACATTCAGTACTTC

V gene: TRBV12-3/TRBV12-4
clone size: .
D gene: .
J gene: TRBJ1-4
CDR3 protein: CASSLAQTNEKLFF
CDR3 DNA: TGTGCCAGCAGTTTAGCCCAGACTAATGAAAAACTGTTTTTT

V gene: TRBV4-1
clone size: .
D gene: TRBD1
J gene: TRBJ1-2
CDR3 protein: CASSHPPRTGDYGYTF
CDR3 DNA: TGCGCCAGCAGCCATCCTCCGAGGACAGGGGACTATGGCTACACCTTC

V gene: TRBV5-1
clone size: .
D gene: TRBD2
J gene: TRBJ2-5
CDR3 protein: CASSLEGLAYF
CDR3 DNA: TGCGCCAGCAGCTTGGAGGGACTAGCATACTTC

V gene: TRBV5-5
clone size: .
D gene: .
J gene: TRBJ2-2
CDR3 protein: CASSWVTGELFF
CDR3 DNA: TGTGCCAGCAGCTGGGTTACCGGGGAGCTGTTTTTT

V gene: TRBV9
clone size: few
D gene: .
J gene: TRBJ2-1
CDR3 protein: CASSVEVRGANEQFF
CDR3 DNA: TGTGCCAGCAGCGTAGAGGTCCGGGGCGCCAATGAGCAGTTCTTC

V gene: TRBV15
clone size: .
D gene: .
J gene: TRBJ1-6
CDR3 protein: CATSNIPPLHF
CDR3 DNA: TGTGCCACCAGCAATATACCACCCCTCCACTTT

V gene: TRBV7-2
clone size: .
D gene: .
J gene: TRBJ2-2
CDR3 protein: CASSIRTRSGELFF
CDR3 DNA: TGTGCCAGCAGCATACGGACAAGATCCGGGGAGCTGTTTTTT

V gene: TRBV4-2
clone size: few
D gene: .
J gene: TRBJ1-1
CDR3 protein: CASKGSEGNTEAFF
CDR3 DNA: TGTGCCAGCAAAGGGTCCGAGGGGAACACTGAAGCTTTCTTT

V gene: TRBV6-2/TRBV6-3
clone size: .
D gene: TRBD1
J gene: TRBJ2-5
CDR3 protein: CASSYPRRGRETQYF
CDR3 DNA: TGTGCCAGCAGTTACCCTCGAAGGGGGCGAGAGACCCAGTACTTC

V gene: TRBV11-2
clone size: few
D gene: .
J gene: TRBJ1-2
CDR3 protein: CASSLGAGRAHGYTF
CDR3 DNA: TGTGCCAGCAGCTTGGGAGCGGGCAGGGCGCATGGCTACACCTTC

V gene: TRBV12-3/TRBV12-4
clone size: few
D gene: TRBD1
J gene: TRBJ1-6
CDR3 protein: CASSPGTEYNSPLHF
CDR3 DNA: TGTGCCAGCAGCCCCGGGACAGAGTATAATTCACCCCTCCACTTT

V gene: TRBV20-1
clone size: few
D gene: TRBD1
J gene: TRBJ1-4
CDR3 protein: CSAREGTVDEKLFF
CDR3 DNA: TGCAGTGCTAGAGAAGGGACAGTTGATGAAAAACTGTTTTTT

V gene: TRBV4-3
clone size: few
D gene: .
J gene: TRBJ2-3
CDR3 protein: CASSQLPRDFSPVVTQYF
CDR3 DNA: TGCGCCAGCAGCCAACTTCCGAGGGACTTCTCCCCCGTTGTCACGCAGTATTTT

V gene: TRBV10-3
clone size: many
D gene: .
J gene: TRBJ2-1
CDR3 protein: CAISVGAGVYSNEQFF
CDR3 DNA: TGTGCCATCAGTGTAGGGGCAGGGGTTTATTCCAATGAGCAGTTCTTC

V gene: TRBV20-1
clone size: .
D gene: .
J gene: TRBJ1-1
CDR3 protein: CSAHPGNTEAFF
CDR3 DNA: TGCAGTGCTCATCCGGGGAACACTGAAGCTTTCTTT

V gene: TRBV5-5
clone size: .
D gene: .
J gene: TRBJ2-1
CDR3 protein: CASSSDFWGNEQFF
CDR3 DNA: TGTGCCAGCAGCTCGGACTTTTGGGGAAATGAGCAGTTCTTC

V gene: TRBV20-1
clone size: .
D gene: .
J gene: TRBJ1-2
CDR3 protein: CSARNGPNYGYTF
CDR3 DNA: TGCAGTGCTAGAAATGGACCGAACTATGGCTACACCTTC

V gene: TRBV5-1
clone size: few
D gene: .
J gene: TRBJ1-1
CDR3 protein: CASSLGLTGPSAEAFF
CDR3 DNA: TGCGCCAGCAGCTTGGGACTAACAGGACCCTCCGCTGAAGCTTTCTTT

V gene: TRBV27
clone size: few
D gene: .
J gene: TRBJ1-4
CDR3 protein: CASSSRRTAVSLGKLFF
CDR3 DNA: TGTGCCAGCAGTTCTCGGAGGACAGCCGTCTCCTTAGGAAAACTGTTTTTT

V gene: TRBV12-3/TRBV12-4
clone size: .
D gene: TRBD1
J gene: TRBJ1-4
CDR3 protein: CASSRTGGDEKLFF
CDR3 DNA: TGTGCCAGCAGCAGGACAGGGGGCGATGAAAAACTGTTTTTT

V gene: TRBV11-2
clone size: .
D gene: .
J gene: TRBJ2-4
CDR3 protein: CASSPGGLAKNIQYF
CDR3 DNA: TGTGCCAGCAGCCCAGGGGGACTAGCCAAAAACATTCAGTACTTC

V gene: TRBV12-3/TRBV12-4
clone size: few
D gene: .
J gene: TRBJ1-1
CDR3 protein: CASSAHRRRNTEAFF
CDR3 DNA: TGTGCCAGCAGCGCCCACCGAAGGAGGAACACTGAAGCTTTCTTT

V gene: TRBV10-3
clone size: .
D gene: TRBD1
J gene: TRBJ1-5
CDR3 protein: CAISPGQGVNQPQHF
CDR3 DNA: TGTGCCATCAGTCCGGGACAGGGCGTTAATCAGCCCCAGCATTTT

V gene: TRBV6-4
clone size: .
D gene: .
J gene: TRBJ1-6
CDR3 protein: CASSEGYGNSPLHF
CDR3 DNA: TGTGCCAGCAGTGAAGGGTACGGTAATTCACCCCTCCACTTT